The entry that follows covers one T cell receptor (beta chain) sequence. The specificity of this receptor is unknown. Base qualities were left out, and no much larger clone turns up one base away. Preparation of the library involved the immunoSEQ multiplex PCR assay. The table was pulled from immuneACCESS by TCRdb, which kept in-frame rearrangements only. Such tables lose some clones; where checked, under half of the loss comes from unresolved V genes, and the rest has no known cause. The sample data list 70,000 to 75,000 clones, and more than 90% of these were observed just once. The ten largest clones take up just under 2% of the sample. The source of the sample is a study of T cell changes during pregnancy in multiple sclerosis (dated by TCRdb to between 2017 and 2020). Regarding the complete study: The study examined how the T cell repertoire changed over the course of pregnancy in women with multiple sclerosis.

The CDR3 has 15 amino acids, counting the end cysteine and phenylalanine. The kept DNA is CDR3 alone, 45 bases in frame from the first base. The germline V and J ends show losses of 1 base and 8 bases respectively, and no gene match explains 8 bases of the junction. In the germline V gene, CDR1 corresponds to SGHAT and CDR2 to FQNNGV. Recombination connected TRBV11-2 to TRBJ1-2, with TRBD1 matching 9 junction bases. The TCR was taken from a female donor with multiple sclerosis, enrolled in a pregnancy study. Sample: peripheral blood, taken in the second trimester of pregnancy. The sequenced DNA is TGTGCCAGCAGCTTAGGTTGGGACAGGGCTCTAGGCTACACCTTC. It codes for CASSLGWDRALGYTF.